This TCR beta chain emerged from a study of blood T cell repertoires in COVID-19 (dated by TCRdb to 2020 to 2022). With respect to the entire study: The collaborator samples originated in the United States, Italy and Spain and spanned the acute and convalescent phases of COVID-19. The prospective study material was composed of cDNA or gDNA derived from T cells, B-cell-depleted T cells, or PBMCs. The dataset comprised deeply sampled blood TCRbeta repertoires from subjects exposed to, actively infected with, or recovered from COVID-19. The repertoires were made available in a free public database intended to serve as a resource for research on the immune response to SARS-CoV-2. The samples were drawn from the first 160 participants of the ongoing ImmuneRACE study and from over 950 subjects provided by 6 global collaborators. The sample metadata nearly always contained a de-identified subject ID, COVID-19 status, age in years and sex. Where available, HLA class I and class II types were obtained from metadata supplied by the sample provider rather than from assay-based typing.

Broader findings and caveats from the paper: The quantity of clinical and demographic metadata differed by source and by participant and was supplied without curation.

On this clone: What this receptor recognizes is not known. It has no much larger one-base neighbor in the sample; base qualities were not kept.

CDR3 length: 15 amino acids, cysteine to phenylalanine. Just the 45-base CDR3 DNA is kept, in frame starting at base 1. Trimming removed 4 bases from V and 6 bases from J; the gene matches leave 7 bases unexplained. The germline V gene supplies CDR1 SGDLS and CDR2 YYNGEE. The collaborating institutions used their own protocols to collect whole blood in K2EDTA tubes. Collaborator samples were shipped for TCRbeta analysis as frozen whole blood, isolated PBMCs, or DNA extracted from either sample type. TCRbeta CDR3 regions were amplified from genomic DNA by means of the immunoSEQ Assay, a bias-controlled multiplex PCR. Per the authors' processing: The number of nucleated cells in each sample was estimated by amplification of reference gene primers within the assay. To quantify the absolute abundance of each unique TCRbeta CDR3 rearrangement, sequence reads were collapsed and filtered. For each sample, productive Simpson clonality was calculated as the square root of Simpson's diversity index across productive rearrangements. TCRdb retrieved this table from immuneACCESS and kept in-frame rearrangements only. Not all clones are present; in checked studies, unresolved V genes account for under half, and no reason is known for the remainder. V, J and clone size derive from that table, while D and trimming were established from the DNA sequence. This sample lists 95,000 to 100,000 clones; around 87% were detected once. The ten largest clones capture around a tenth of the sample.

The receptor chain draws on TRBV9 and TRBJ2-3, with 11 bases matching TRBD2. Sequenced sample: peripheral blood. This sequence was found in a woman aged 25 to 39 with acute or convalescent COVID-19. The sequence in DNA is TGTGCCAGCAGCCCGGGACTAGCGGTTCGGGATACGCAGTATTTT. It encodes CASSPGLAVRDTQYF.